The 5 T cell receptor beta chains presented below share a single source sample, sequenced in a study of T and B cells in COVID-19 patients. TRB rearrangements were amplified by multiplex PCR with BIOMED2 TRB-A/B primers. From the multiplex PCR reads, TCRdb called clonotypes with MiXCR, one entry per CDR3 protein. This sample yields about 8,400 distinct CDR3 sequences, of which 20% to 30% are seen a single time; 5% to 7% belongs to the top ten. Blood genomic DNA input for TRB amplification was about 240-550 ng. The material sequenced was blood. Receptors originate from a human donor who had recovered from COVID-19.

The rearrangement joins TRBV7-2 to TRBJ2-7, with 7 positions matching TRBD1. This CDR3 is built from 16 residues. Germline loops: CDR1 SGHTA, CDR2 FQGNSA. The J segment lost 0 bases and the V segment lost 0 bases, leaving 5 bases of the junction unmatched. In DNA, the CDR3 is TGTGCCAGCAGCTTAGCGCTGGACAGGAGCTCCTACGAGCAGTACTTC. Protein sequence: CASSLALDRSSYEQYF.

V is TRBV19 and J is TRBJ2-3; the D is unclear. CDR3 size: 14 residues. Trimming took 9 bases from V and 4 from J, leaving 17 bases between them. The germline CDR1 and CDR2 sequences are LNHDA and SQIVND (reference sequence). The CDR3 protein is CARNPDAWADTQYF. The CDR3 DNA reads TGTGCCAGGAATCCGGACGCGTGGGCAGATACGCAGTATTTT.

The CDR3 DNA sequence: TGTGCCAGCAGCACCGGACAGGGGGCCGGGGAGACCCAGTACTTC. As protein: CASSTGQGAGETQYF. V is TRBV11-1 and J is TRBJ2-5; 11 bases fit TRBD1. CDR1 is SGHAT and CDR2 is FQDESV in the germline V gene (reference sequence). V shed 5 bases and J 5 bases; nucleotides not matched to a gene: 7. The CDR3 loop spans 15 amino acids.

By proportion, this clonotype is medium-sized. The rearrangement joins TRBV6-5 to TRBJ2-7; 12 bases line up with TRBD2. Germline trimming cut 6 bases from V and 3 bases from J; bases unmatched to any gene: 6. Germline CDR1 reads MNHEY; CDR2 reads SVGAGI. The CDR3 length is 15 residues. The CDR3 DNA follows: TGTGCCAGCAGACCGCTAGCGGGGGGGCGCTACGAGCAGTACTTC. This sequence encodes CASRPLAGGRYEQYF.

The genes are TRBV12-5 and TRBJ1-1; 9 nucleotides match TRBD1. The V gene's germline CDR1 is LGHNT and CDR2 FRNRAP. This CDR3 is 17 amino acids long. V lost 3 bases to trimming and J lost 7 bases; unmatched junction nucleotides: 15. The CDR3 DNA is TGTGCTAGTGGTTTCCATTCGAAGACAGGGGGACAGGGTGAAGCTTTCTTT. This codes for CASGFHSKTGGQGEAFF. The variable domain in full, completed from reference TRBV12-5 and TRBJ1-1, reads DARVTQTPRHKVTEMGQEVTMRCQPILGHNTVFWYRQTMMQGLELLAYFRNRAPLDDSGMPKDRFSAEMPDATLATLKIQPSEPRDSAVYFCASGFHSKTGGQGEAFFGQGTRLTVV.